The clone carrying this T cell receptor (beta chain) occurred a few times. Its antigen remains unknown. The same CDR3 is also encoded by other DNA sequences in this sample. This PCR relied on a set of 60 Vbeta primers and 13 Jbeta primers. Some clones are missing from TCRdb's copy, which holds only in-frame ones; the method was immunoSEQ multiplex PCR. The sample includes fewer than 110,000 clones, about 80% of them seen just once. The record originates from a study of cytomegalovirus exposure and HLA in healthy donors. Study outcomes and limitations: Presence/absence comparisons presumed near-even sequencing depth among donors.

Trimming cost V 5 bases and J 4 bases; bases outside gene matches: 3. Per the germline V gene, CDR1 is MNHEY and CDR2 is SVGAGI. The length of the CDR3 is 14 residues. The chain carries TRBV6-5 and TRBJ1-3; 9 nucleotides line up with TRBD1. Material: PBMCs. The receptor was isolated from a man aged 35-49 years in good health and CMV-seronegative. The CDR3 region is CASSTGQGGNTIYF. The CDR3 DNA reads TGTGCCAGCAGTACAGGACAGGGGGGAAACACCATATATTTT.